The present T cell receptor (beta chain) was sequenced within a study of regulatory T cells in long-lasting Graves disease. Study-wide findings and caveats: Clonotypes that were public and shared totalled some 2,900 in persistent patients versus over 800 in new patients. Favored usage of TRBV28, TRBJ1-2 and TRBJ2-5 was recorded in persistent disease.

Investigators prepared the TCR beta libraries by applying iRepertoire HTBI primers and Arm-PCR of CDR3 regions. One entry per CDR3 protein, called by TCRdb with MiXCR from the multiplex PCR reads. The repertoire consists of roughly 500,000 distinct CDR3 sequences, with around 12% occurring once and the leading ten covering approximately 9%. CDR3 length: 14 amino acids. V lost 4 bases to trimming and J lost 8 bases, with 13 bases between them. The germline gives CDR1 SGHDT, CDR2 YYEEEE. Time point noted: newly diagnosed GD, antithyroid drugs for less than 3 months. From PBMCs, RNA was extracted and then used to make the TCR library. In its sample, this clonotype was seen many times. Antigen specificity is unknown. This sample also belongs to another study, concerning T cells in Graves' hyperthyroidism and ophthalmopathy. This second study notes: Ophthalmopathy could be told apart from stable hyperthyroidism with a 13 V-J model.

The chain is built from TRBV5-6 and TRBJ1-6; D remains ambiguous. This sequence originates from a woman aged 30 to 39 with Graves disease. The sample here was peripheral blood mononuclear cells (PBMCs), taken at new diagnosis, from a patient treated with antithyroid drugs. CDR3 protein: CASSPAGRDSPLHF. CDR3 nucleotides: TGTGCCAGCAGCCCCGCCGGGAGGGATTCACCCCTCCACTTT.